One and the same sample provided the 18 T cell receptor beta chains below, sequenced in a study of blood T cell repertoires in COVID-19. Some clones are missing from TCRdb's copy, which holds only in-frame ones; the method was immunoSEQ multiplex PCR. The table shows 280,000 or so clones, with roughly 85% occurring only once. The sequenced material came from PBMCs or T cells enriched from blood (not recorded which). These receptors all come from a young man who had recovered from COVID-19.

This chain connects TRBV6-2 or TRBV6-3 to TRBJ1-3; tentatively, D is TRBD1 (5 bases). The V end lost 5 bases, the J end lost 0 bases, and 8 bases lay between the germline ends. This CDR3 region has 14 residues. Germline loops: CDR1 MNHEY, CDR2 SVGEGT. This CDR3 reads CASSRDYSGNTIYF. As DNA, the CDR3 is TGTGCCAGCAGTCGGGACTACTCTGGAAACACCATATATTTT.

The gene calls are TRBV4-1 and TRBJ2-7; 7 bases agree with TRBD1. Per the germline V gene, CDR1 is MGHRA and CDR2 is YSYEKL. The length of the CDR3 is 15 residues. Trimming cost V 1 base and J 2 bases; bases outside gene matches: 5. In DNA form, the CDR3 reads TGCGCCAGCAGCCAAGTTGGGCAGGGGGCCTACGAGCAGTACTTC. The encoded protein is CASSQVGQGAYEQYF.

The V and J genes are TRBV7-8 and TRBJ2-3; TRBD2 might be the D (6 bases). This CDR3 region has 15 residues. V gave up 5 bases and J gave up 4 bases, with 16 bases separating them. CDR1 and CDR2 from the germline V gene are SGHVS and FQNEAQ. CDR3 nucleotide sequence: TGTGCCAGCAGCGCCAAAGGTCTAGCGTCAGATACGCAGTATTTT. It translates to CASSAKGLASDTQYF.

The chain links TRBV6-5 to TRBJ1-5; 9 nucleotides align to TRBD1. Trimming cost V 11 bases and J 3 bases; bases outside gene matches: 2. The germline V gene has CDR1 MNHEY and CDR2 SVGAGI. The CDR3 contains 12 residues. CDR3: CAVQGANQPQHF. For the CDR3, the DNA is TGTGCCGTACAGGGGGCCAATCAGCCCCAGCATTTT.

This clone was recorded once. CDR3 loop: CASRRGGAYEAFF. In DNA, the CDR3 is TGTGCCAGCAGACGCGGGGGGGCGTACGAAGCTTTCTTT. This chain links TRBV6-5 with TRBJ1-1; D is perhaps TRBD1 (6 bases). The CDR3 totals 13 residues. CDR1 and CDR2 (germline): MNHEY, SVGAGI. V was pared by 6 bases and J by 8 bases, with 16 bases between.

A single count supports this clone. The rearrangement joins TRBV27 to TRBJ1-2; TRBD1 aligns across 12 bases. The CDR3 covers 15 residues. J gave up 6 bases and V 1 base, and 3 bases lay outside the gene matches. Germline V gives CDR1 MNHEY, CDR2 SMNVEV (reference sequence). The CDR3 nucleotides read TGTGCCAGCAGTTTATTTGGGGACAGGGGGCATGGCTACACCTTC. This encodes CASSLFGDRGHGYTF.

The gene calls are TRBV25-1 and TRBJ2-1; TRBD1 might be the D (6 bases). This CDR3 is 12 amino acids long. The V gene's germline CDR1 is MGHDK and CDR2 SYGVNS. The V and J ends lost 1 base and 10 bases respectively, with 8 bases between them. CDR3 protein: CASSEWGTEQFF. CDR3 in DNA: TGTGCCAGCAGTGAATGGGGGACAGAGCAGTTCTTC.

The chain has TRBV5-4 and TRBJ2-1; 9 nucleotides line up with TRBD2. CDR1 SGHNT and CDR2 YYREEE come from the germline V gene (reference sequence). CDR3 length equals 14 residues. Trimming at V came to 0 bases and at J to 6 bases, leaving 1 base not matched to a gene. The CDR3 spells CASSLGGGANEQFF. The CDR3 DNA follows: TGTGCCAGCAGCTTGGGCGGGGGGGCCAATGAGCAGTTCTTC. The variable domain in full, completed from reference TRBV5-4 and TRBJ2-1, reads ETGVTQSPTHLIKTRGQQVTLRCSSQSGHNTVSWYQQALGQGPQFIFQYYREEENGRGNFPPRFSGLQFPNYSSELNVNALELDDSALYLCASSLGGGANEQFFGPGTRLTVL.

The V and J genes are TRBV7-8 and TRBJ2-5; TRBD2 might be the D (6 bases). CDR1 and CDR2 from the germline V gene are SGHVS and FQNEAQ. The CDR3 covers 17 residues. The V and J ends lost 2 bases and 4 bases respectively, with 20 bases between them. CDR3 amino acids: CASSLQGAGISGETQYF. The CDR3 DNA reads TGTGCCAGCAGCTTACAAGGCGCGGGAATAAGTGGAGAGACCCAGTACTTC.

This clone was counted once. The chain combines TRBV7-9 with TRBJ1-4; TRBD1 matches at 10 bases. Germline V gene sequence: CDR1 SEHNR, CDR2 FQNEAQ (reference sequence). Losses at the gene ends were 4 bases for V and 7 bases for J; bases not matched to a gene: 3. The CDR3 is made up of 14 amino acids. This CDR3 is CASSSTGGFEKLFF. Here the CDR3 DNA reads TGTGCCAGCAGCTCGACAGGGGGCTTTGAAAAACTGTTTTTT.

The V and J genes are TRBV7-8 and TRBJ2-5; D might be TRBD2 (5 bases). In germline, CDR1 is SGHVS, CDR2 FQNEAQ. The CDR3 extends over 14 amino acids. Trimming pared 2 bases from V and 6 bases from J, leaving 13 bases between. CDR3 nucleotide sequence: TGTGCCAGCAGCTTATCCGGGAATAGGAAGACCCAGTACTTC. It translates to CASSLSGNRKTQYF.

The V and J genes are TRBV3-1 (or the pseudogene TRBV3-2) and TRBJ2-1; D is ambiguous. The CDR3 is 11 residues long. V lost 4 bases and J lost 8, with 6 bases in between. Per the germline V gene, CDR1 is LGHDT and CDR2 is YNNKEL (reference sequence). CDR3 region: CASSLYDEQFF. The CDR3 DNA sequence: TGTGCCAGCAGCCTATATGATGAGCAGTTCTTC.

This clone was recorded only once. The chain employs TRBV27 and TRBJ1-2; 7 nucleotides match TRBD1. The V gene's germline CDR1 is MNHEY and CDR2 SMNVEV (reference sequence). V lost 3 bases, J lost 6 bases, and 10 bases stayed unmatched. The CDR3 sequence is 15 residues long. This CDR3 is CASSFRQGAKHGYTF. The CDR3 region has the DNA TGTGCCAGCAGTTTTCGACAGGGAGCTAAGCATGGCTACACCTTC.

This chain connects TRBV29-1 to TRBJ2-7, with TRBD1 as a possible D gene (5 bases). Trimming took off 3 bases at V and 1 base at J, with 13 bases between the two ends. The CDR3 runs to 14 residues. Looked up from germline, CDR1 is SQVTM and CDR2 is ANQGSEA. CDR3 sequence: CSVESRDHSYEQYF. CDR3 bases: TGCAGCGTTGAGTCCAGGGATCATTCCTACGAGCAGTACTTC.

The chain recombines TRBV5-1 with TRBJ2-7; TRBD2 matches 13 bases. J lost 5 bases, V lost 0 bases, and 8 bases had no gene match. The CDR3 runs 17 residues. CDR1 is SGHRS and CDR2 is YFSETQ in the germline V gene. For the CDR3, the DNA is TGCGCCAGCAGCTTGGGGCGACTAGCGGGGGGTGAGGACGAGCAGTACTTC. This encodes CASSLGRLAGGEDEQYF.

The chain carries TRBV24-1 and TRBJ2-1, with 13 bases matching TRBD2. This CDR3 has 18 amino acids. The V gene's germline CDR1 is KGHDR and CDR2 SFDVKD. Trimming at V came to 4 bases and at J to 8 bases, leaving 13 bases not matched to a gene. CDR3 sequence (DNA): TGTGCCACCAGTGACACGGGACTAGCGGGGAAGATGGGGTATGAGCAGTTCTTC. It yields the protein CATSDTGLAGKMGYEQFF.

V gene TRBV6-2 or TRBV6-3 combines with J gene TRBJ2-5; 7 nucleotides align to TRBD1. In germline, CDR1 is MNHEY, CDR2 SVGEGT. The CDR3 runs 16 residues. With V trimmed by 2 bases and J by 7 bases, 13 bases remained unmatched. In DNA, the CDR3 is TGTGCCAGCAGTTACCCGAGACAGGGTCCCGCAGGGACCCAGTACTTC. Protein: CASSYPRQGPAGTQYF.

J is TRBJ2-3 and V is TRBV3-1 (or the pseudogene TRBV3-2); 9 bases are shared with TRBD2. The V gene end was trimmed by 4 bases and the J gene end by 2 bases; junction bases not matched to a gene: 19. The CDR3 contains 20 residues. Germline-derived CDR1 and CDR2 are LGHDT and YNNKEL (reference sequence). The CDR3 nucleotides read TGTGCCAGCAGCCCGAGGGGGGAGCGGGGGGCACTACAAATCACAGATACGCAGTATTTT. Translation gives CASSPRGERGALQITDTQYF.